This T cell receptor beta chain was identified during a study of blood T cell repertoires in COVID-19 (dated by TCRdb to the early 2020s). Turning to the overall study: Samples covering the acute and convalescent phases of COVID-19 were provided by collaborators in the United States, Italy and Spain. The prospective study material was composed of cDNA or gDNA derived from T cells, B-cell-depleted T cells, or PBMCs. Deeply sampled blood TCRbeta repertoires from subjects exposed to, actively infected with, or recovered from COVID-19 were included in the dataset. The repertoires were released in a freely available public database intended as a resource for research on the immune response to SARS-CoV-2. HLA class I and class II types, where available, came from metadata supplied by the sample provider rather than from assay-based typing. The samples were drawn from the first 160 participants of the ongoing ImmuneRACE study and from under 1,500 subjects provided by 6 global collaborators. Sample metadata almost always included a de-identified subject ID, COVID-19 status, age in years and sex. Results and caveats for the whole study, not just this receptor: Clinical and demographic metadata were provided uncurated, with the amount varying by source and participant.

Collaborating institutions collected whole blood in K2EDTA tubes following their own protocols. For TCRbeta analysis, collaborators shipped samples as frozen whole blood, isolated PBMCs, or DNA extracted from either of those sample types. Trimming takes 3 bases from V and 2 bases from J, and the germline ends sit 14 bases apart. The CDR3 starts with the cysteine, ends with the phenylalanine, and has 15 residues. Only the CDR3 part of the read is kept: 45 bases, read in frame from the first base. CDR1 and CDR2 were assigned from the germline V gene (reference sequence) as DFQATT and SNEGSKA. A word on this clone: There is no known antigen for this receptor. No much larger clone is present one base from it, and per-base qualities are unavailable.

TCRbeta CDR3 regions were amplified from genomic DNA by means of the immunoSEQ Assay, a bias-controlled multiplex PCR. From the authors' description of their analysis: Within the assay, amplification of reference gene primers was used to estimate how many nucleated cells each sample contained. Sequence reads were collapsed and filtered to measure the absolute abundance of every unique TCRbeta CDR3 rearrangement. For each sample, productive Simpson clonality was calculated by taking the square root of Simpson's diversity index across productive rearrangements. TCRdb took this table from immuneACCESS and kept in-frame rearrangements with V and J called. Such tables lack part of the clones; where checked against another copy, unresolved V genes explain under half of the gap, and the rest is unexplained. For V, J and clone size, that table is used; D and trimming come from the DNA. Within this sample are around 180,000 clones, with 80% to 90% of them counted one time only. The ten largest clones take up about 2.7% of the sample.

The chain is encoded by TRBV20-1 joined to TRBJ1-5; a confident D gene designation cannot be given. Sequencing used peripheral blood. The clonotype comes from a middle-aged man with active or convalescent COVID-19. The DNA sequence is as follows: TGCAGTGCTAGTCATGGCAGGCGTGGCAATCAGCCCCAGCATTTT. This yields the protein CSASHGRRGNQPQHF.